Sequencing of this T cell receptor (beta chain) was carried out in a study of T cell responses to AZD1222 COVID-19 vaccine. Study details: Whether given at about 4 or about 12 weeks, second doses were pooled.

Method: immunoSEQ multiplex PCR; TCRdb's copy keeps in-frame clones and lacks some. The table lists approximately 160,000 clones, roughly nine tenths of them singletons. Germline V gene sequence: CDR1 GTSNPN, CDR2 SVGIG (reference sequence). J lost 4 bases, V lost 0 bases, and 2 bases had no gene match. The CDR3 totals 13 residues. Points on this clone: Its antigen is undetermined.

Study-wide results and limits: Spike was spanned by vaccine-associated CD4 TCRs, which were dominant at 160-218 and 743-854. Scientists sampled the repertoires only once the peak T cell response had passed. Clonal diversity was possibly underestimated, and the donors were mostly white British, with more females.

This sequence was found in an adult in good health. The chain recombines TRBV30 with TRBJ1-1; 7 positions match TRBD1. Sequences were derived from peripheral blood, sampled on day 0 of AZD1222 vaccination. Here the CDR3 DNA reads TGTGCCTGGAGTGTCGCAGGGGGCACTGAAGCTTTCTTT. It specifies CAWSVAGGTEAFF.